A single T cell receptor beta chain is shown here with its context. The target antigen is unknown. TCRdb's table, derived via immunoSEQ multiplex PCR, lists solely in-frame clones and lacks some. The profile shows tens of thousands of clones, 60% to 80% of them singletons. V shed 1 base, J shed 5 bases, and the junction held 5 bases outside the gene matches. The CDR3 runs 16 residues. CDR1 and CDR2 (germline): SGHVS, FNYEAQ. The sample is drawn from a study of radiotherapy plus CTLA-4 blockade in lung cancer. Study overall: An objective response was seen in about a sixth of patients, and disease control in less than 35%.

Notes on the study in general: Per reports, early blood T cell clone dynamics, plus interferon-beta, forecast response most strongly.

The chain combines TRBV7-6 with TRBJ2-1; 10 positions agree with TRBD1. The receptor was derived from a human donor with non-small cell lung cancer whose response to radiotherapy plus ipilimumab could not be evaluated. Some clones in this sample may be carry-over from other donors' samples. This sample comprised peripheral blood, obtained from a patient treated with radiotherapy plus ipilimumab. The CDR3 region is CASSLETGGSHNEQFF. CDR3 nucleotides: TGTGCCAGCAGCTTAGAGACAGGGGGCTCTCACAATGAGCAGTTCTTC.